These 28 T cell receptor beta chains came from one sample sequenced in a study of shared T cell receptors in the human thymus. Libraries were prepared by immunoSEQ multiplex PCR; TCRdb keeps only in-frame clonotypes and omits some of them. This sample has 55,000 to 75,000 clones, with nearly 95% found just once. The sample comprised thymocytes. The source is a human donor.

This chain links TRBV5-3 with TRBJ2-7; 8 bases are a match to TRBD1. TRBV5-3 is designated an ORF whose function remains uncertain. Losses at the gene ends were 5 bases for V and 3 bases for J; bases not matched to a gene: 13. There are 16 residues in the CDR3. The CDR3 DNA is TGTGCCAGAAGAAATCTCCCGGACAGGGTGGACTACGAGCAGTACTTC. Translated, it gives CARRNLPDRVDYEQYF.

J is TRBJ2-6 and V is TRBV19; D perhaps matches TRBD1 (5 bases). CDR3 length: 15 residues. With 3 bases removed from V and 0 bases from J, the gap between germline ends came to 6 bases. The germline V gene has CDR1 LNHDA and CDR2 SQIVND (reference sequence). The CDR3 sequence is CASSIRGSGANVLTF. As DNA, the CDR3 is TGTGCCAGTAGTATTAGGGGCTCTGGGGCCAACGTCCTGACTTTC.

This clone has only one observation. CDR3 sequence (DNA): TGTGCCTGGAGTCCCGAGGACAGGCCCGAACAAGAGACCCAGTACTTC. As protein: CAWSPEDRPEQETQYF. The chain joins TRBV30 to TRBJ2-5; 7 bases align to TRBD1. Germline V CDR1 and CDR2: GTSNPN, SVGIG (reference sequence). Trimming at V came to 2 bases and at J to 2 bases, leaving 11 bases not matched to a gene. The CDR3 covers 16 residues.

V is TRBV25-1 and J is TRBJ2-3, with D tentatively TRBD1 or TRBD2 (5 bases each). This CDR3 region has 15 residues. Germline V gene sequence: CDR1 MGHDK, CDR2 SYGVNS. V lost 6 bases to trimming and J lost 5 bases, with 18 bases between them. The CDR3 sequence: CASSEGSSFRDTQYF. The CDR3 region has the DNA TGTGCCAGCAGCGAGGGGTCCTCATTTCGAGATACGCAGTATTTT.

The chain combines TRBV6-6 with TRBJ2-2; TRBD1 matches 7 bases. This CDR3 region has 15 residues. V was pared by 4 bases and J by 5 bases, with 7 bases of the junction left unmatched. Germline assignment: CDR1 MNHNY and CDR2 SVGAGI (reference sequence). The CDR3 nucleotides are TGTGCCAGCAGTTCTCACAGGGGATGGACCGGGGAGCTGTTTTTT. Its protein product is CASSSHRGWTGELFF.

This clone was observed once. The chain combines TRBV7-2 with TRBJ2-4; D is possibly TRBD1 (6 bases). The CDR3 is 16 residues long. Deletions cut 7 bases from V and 0 bases from J, with 16 bases between. Per germline, CDR1 SGHTA and CDR2 FQGNSA. In nucleotides, the CDR3 is TGTGCCAGCACTCAGGGGTCTGTTCTAGCCAAAAACATTCAGTACTTC. Encoded protein: CASTQGSVLAKNIQYF.

The CDR3, as DNA: TGCAGCGTTCCCGGGGACAAGGACTCTGGGGCCAACGTCCTGACTTTC. The encoded protein is CSVPGDKDSGANVLTF. The chain is built from TRBV29-1 and TRBJ2-6, with a tentative D call TRBD1 (6 bases). V lost 5 bases, J lost 0 bases, and 14 bases lay in between. The CDR3 sequence is 16 residues long. Germline assignment: CDR1 SQVTM and CDR2 ANQGSEA.

The chain joins TRBV9 to TRBJ1-6; 7 bases fit TRBD1. After removal of 0 bases from V and 10 bases from J, the junction contained 7 bases not matched to a gene. The CDR3 extends over 15 amino acids. Germline CDR1 reads SGDLS; CDR2 reads YYNGEE. The DNA of the CDR3 is TGTGCCAGCAGCGTAGGTACAGGGGACGGATCACCCCTCCACTTT. It is translated as CASSVGTGDGSPLHF.

This chain connects TRBV11-1 to TRBJ2-4; 9 bases agree with TRBD2. V shed 1 base, J shed 9 bases, and the junction held 7 bases outside the gene matches. There are 15 residues in the CDR3. Germline assignment: CDR1 SGHAT and CDR2 FQDESV (reference sequence). CDR3 bases: TGTGCCAGCAGCTTAGGGTCTAGCGGGGCTGGCATTCAGTACTTC. Amino acid sequence: CASSLGSSGAGIQYF.

CDR3 region: CASSLLAGGRSGANVLTF. CDR3 coding DNA: TGTGCCAGCAGCTTACTAGCGGGGGGTCGCTCTGGGGCCAACGTCCTGACTTTC. The chain recombines TRBV5-6 with TRBJ2-6; 12 bases fit TRBD2. The CDR3 runs to 18 residues. V gave up 2 bases and J gave up 0 bases; unmatched junction bases: 3. From germline, CDR1 is SGHDT and CDR2 YYEEEE.

V and J are TRBV20-1 and TRBJ2-7; D tentatively fits TRBD1 or TRBD2 (5 bases each). This CDR3 has 11 amino acids. V dropped 6 bases and J dropped 3 bases, with 9 bases sitting between them. The V gene's germline CDR1 is DFQATT and CDR2 SNEGSKA (reference sequence). The CDR3 nucleotides are TGCAGTGCGGGACCCAACTACGAGCAGTACTTC. Its protein product is CSAGPNYEQYF.

This clone was observed a single time. This chain uses TRBV11-2 with TRBJ1-6, with TRBD1 identical over 9 bases. V shed 6 bases, J shed 8 bases, and the junction held 11 bases outside the gene matches. Germline V gene lookup returns CDR1 SGHAT and CDR2 FQNNGV. The CDR3 consists of 16 residues. CDR3 loop: CASRRKQGAGDSPLHF. CDR3 coding DNA: TGTGCCAGCAGACGGAAACAGGGGGCAGGTGATTCACCCCTCCACTTT. Looking up the rest from reference TRBV11-2 and TRBJ1-6 gives the full variable domain: EAGVAQSPRYKIIEKRQSVAFWCNPISGHATLYWYQQILGQGPKLLIQFQNNGVVDDSQLPKDRFSAERLKGVDSTLKIQPAKLEDSAVYLCASRRKQGAGDSPLHFGNGTRLTVT.

The J gene is TRBJ2-2, the V gene TRBV19; D remains unclear. The germline CDR1 and CDR2 sequences are LNHDA and SQIVND (reference sequence). V was trimmed by 1 base and J by 8 bases, leaving 14 bases between them. CDR3 length: 15 residues. The CDR3 protein is CASSIGSVPWGELFF. CDR3 nucleotides: TGTGCCAGTAGTATAGGATCGGTGCCATGGGGGGAGCTGTTTTTT.

The V call is TRBV7-9, the J call TRBJ2-7; 9 bases are shared with TRBD1. The CDR3 has 19 amino acids. V shed 1 base, J shed 4 bases, and the junction held 17 bases outside the gene matches. Germline loops: CDR1 SEHNR, CDR2 FQNEAQ (reference sequence). The CDR3 bases are TGTGCCAGCAGCTTAGGGGGAGGACAGGGGCAAGCGGACGCTTACGAGCAGTACTTC. Translated, it gives CASSLGGGQGQADAYEQYF.

The chain carries TRBV27 and TRBJ2-1; 8 nucleotides align to TRBD1. CDR1 MNHEY and CDR2 SMNVEV come from the germline V gene (reference sequence). V shed 5 bases, J shed 5 bases, and the junction held 8 bases outside the gene matches. CDR3 length: 15 amino acids. The CDR3 nucleotides are TGTGCCAGCAGTCCCGCCGGGACAGGAAACAATGAGCAGTTCTTC. This translates into CASSPAGTGNNEQFF.

The V gene is TRBV19, the J gene TRBJ2-5; no firm D call. The V gene's germline CDR1 is LNHDA and CDR2 SQIVND (reference sequence). The CDR3 runs 13 residues. Trimming removed 2 bases from V and 5 bases from J, with 9 bases in between. The CDR3 sequence is CASSIFPLETQYF. CDR3 bases: TGTGCCAGTAGTATATTCCCGCTGGAGACCCAGTACTTC.

The chain recombines TRBV7-6 with TRBJ2-2; D might be TRBD2 (6 bases). CDR1 is SGHVS, CDR2 FNYEAQ, per germline. V gave up 1 base and J gave up 3 bases, with 18 bases separating them. CDR3 length: 18 amino acids. The CDR3 sequence: CASSLVHSTGDDTGELFF. In nucleotides, the CDR3 is TGTGCCAGCAGCTTAGTCCACTCGACGGGGGACGACACCGGGGAGCTGTTTTTT. The variable domain in full, with the rest retrieved from reference TRBV7-6 and TRBJ2-2, is GAGVSQSPRYKVTKRGQDVALRCDPISGHVSLYWYRQALGQGPEFLTYFNYEAQQDKSGLPNDRFSAERPEGSISTLTIQRTEQRDSAMYRCASSLVHSTGDDTGELFFGEGSRLTVL.

The chain employs TRBV12-5 and TRBJ2-2; 11 nucleotides line up with TRBD2. Looked up from germline, CDR1 is LGHNT and CDR2 is FRNRAP. There are 16 residues in the CDR3. J lost 5 bases, V lost 0 bases, and 2 bases had no gene match. The CDR3, as DNA: TGTGCTAGTGGTTTGGTACTAGCGGGGGAAACCGGGGAGCTGTTTTTT. Residues: CASGLVLAGETGELFF.

The chain links TRBV7-3 to TRBJ2-1; a possible D gene is TRBD2 (6 bases). This CDR3 contains 16 residues. Trimming removed 5 bases at V and 7 bases at J, with 21 bases between. Germline CDR1 reads SGHTA; CDR2 reads FQGTGA. The CDR3 coding sequence is TGTGCCAGCAGCCAAAAGACGGGGGACCTTAAAAATGAGCAGTTCTTC. Amino acids: CASSQKTGDLKNEQFF.

The rearrangement joins TRBV6-1 to TRBJ1-1; D might be TRBD1 (6 bases). With 4 bases removed from V and 1 base from J, the gap between germline ends came to 16 bases. CDR1 and CDR2 (germline): MNHNS, SASEGT. This CDR3 is built from 16 residues. Here the CDR3 DNA reads TGTGCCAGCAGTGGGGGGACACAGTTCCCGAACACTGAAGCTTTCTTT. It yields the protein CASSGGTQFPNTEAFF.

CDR3 nucleotides: TGTGCCAGCAGCGTCTTGACGAACTATGGCTACACCTTC. Protein sequence: CASSVLTNYGYTF. The J gene is TRBJ1-2, the V gene TRBV9, with no clear D. Germline CDR1 SGDLS, CDR2 YYNGEE. Between the trimmed V and J ends, which lost 2 bases and 2 bases, there was a span of 7 bases. This CDR3 spans 13 amino acids.

This chain uses TRBV7-2 with TRBJ1-2; D uncertain. The CDR3 sequence is 12 residues long. Between the trimmed V and J ends, which lost 10 bases and 8 bases, there was a span of 17 bases. Germline lookup yields CDR1 SGHTA and CDR2 FQGNSA. The chain's CDR3 is CATQLGVGGYTF. The CDR3 DNA reads TGTGCCACCCAGCTTGGGGTTGGGGGCTACACCTTC.

The chain couples TRBV28 to TRBJ1-6; TRBD1 agrees at 7 bases. V gave up 5 bases and J gave up 2 bases; unmatched junction bases: 9. CDR1 is MDHEN, CDR2 SYDVKM, per germline. The CDR3 is 17 amino acids. The CDR3 is CASSAGGVGAYNSPLHF. In DNA form, the CDR3 reads TGTGCCAGCAGTGCAGGGGGGGTAGGGGCCTATAATTCACCCCTCCACTTT. Filled out from reference TRBV28 and TRBJ1-6, the complete variable domain reads DVKVTQSSRYLVKRTGEKVFLECVQDMDHENMFWYRQDPGLGLRLIYFSYDVKMKEKGDIPEGYSVSREKKERFSLILESASTNQTSMYLCASSAGGVGAYNSPLHFGNGTRLTVT.

The gene calls are TRBV14 and TRBJ1-4; TRBD1 might be the D (5 bases). The germline CDR1 and CDR2 sequences are SGHDN and FVKESK. This CDR3 is 14 amino acids long. V lost 4 bases to trimming and J lost 7 bases, with 13 bases between them. The CDR3 coding sequence is TGTGCCAGCAGCCCGGGACGGGGGGGTGAAAAACTGTTTTTT. Its translation is CASSPGRGGEKLFF.

V gene TRBV5-1 combines with J gene TRBJ2-1, with D perhaps being TRBD1 or TRBD2 (7 bases each). Germline assignment: CDR1 SGHRS and CDR2 YFSETQ. The CDR3 loop spans 24 amino acids. V was trimmed by 0 bases and J by 4 bases, leaving 38 bases between them. In nucleotides, the CDR3 is TGCGCCAGCAGCTTGGCCACAGGGGCTTTACACCGGGGTGGCGGGGGCCCCGGGTACAATGAGCAGTTCTTC. Translation: CASSLATGALHRGGGGPGYNEQFF.

The V and J genes are TRBV27 and TRBJ2-3, with 8 bases matching TRBD2. V was clipped by 4 bases and J by 2 bases; unmatched bases: 8. CDR3 size: 16 residues. CDR1 MNHEY and CDR2 SMNVEV come from the germline V gene (reference sequence). CDR3 amino acids: CASSSGLATFTDTQYF. The CDR3 DNA is TGTGCCAGCAGTTCCGGACTAGCCACTTTCACAGATACGCAGTATTTT.

The chain joins TRBV27 to TRBJ2-2; TRBD2 is a possible D gene (5 bases). This CDR3 contains 13 residues. V shed 10 bases and J shed 8 bases, with 17 bases lying between them. Germline assignment: CDR1 MNHEY and CDR2 SMNVEV (reference sequence). The CDR3 DNA reads as TGTGCCACCACAGAGGGTGGACGGGGGGAGCTGTTTTTT. This encodes CATTEGGRGELFF.

This clone was seen a single time. The J gene is TRBJ1-2, the V gene TRBV7-9; D gene ambiguous. V lost 2 bases, J lost 5 bases, and 21 bases lay in between. Germline assignment: CDR1 SEHNR and CDR2 FQNEAQ (reference sequence). The CDR3 is 17 amino acids. The CDR3 DNA sequence: TGTGCCAGCAGCTTATGGTCGGTTCACATGGGGATATATGGCTACACCTTC. Translated, it gives CASSLWSVHMGIYGYTF.